This T cell receptor beta chain originates from a study of beta chain features in type 1 diabetes. Unmatched junction bases numbered 5, after V lost 5 bases and J lost 5 bases. This CDR3 has 14 amino acids. Looked up from germline, CDR1 is SGDLS and CDR2 is YYNGEE. Expressed TCRB transcripts were sequenced because the entire RNA isolate underwent reverse transcription. The repertoire was sequenced with immunoSEQ multiplex PCR; TCRdb's copy has only in-frame clones and lacks some. This sample carries roughly 500,000 clones, 30% of them seen once, and the ten largest clones take around 0.065%. Study-wide results and caveats: A possible short-template PCR bias applies equally to patients and controls.

As to this clone: The antigen is unknown.

This sequence joins TRBV9 and TRBJ2-1; 9 positions match TRBD1. The sequence was collected from a man between 18 and 35 years old in good health. Sequencing was done on a sample of naive CD4+ T cells from blood. CDR3 in DNA: TGTGCCAGCAGTCGGGACAGGGAAAACAATGAGCAGTTCTTC. As protein: CASSRDRENNEQFF. Full variable domain (outside the CDR3, taken from reference TRBV9 and TRBJ2-1): DSGVTQTPKHLITATGQRVTLRCSPRSGDLSVYWYQQSLDQGLQFLIQYYNGEERAKGNILERFSAQQFPDLHSELNLSSLELGDSALYFCASSRDRENNEQFFGPGTRLTVL.